One sample yielded the 5 T cell receptor beta chains listed below, sequenced in a study of response to subunit inactivated influenza vaccine (dated by TCRdb to 2017 to 2018). The method was RT-PCR. Sequencing relied on an Illumina HiSeq 2500. TCRdb reran the public reads through fastp at Q25 and MiXCR, keeping productive beta chains. Each record represents a unique CDR3 protein, reported with the most common genes and DNA among its rows. Present in this sample are around 200,000 distinct CDR3 sequences, roughly 12% of which were seen just once. 25% to 30% of the sample is in the top ten clones. Another study also made use of these data, one on T cells expressing NK-cell markers. The second study reports: 5'RACE template switching, by which a universal primer site and unique molecular identifiers were added, was used to make TCR beta cDNA libraries.

The sequencing here drew on CD8+ T cells sorted from PBMCs, taken approximately 12 days after vaccination. The receptors were sampled from a man between 45 and 60 years old who received an inactivated influenza vaccine. Donor details come from another sample of the same person, matched by shared clones.

The CDR3 sequence: CASSYFSTGTGDNYGYTF. CDR3 nucleotides: TGTGCCAGCAGTTACTTCAGCACCGGGACAGGGGATAACTATGGCTACACCTTC. This sequence joins TRBV6-5 and TRBJ1-2; 10 bases align to TRBD1. CDR1 and CDR2 from the germline V gene are MNHEY and SVGAGI. V was clipped by 1 base and J by 1 base; unmatched bases: 9. The CDR3 has 18 residues.

A few counts support this clonotype. The CDR3 region is CATSRDLGGPTYNEQFF. The CDR3 DNA reads TGTGCCACCAGCAGAGATTTGGGGGGTCCAACCTACAATGAGCAGTTCTTC. This chain uses TRBV15 with TRBJ2-1, with a weak D call TRBD2 (6 bases). CDR3 length equals 17 residues. V was cut by 0 bases and J by 2 bases, with 14 bases left in between. Per the germline V gene, CDR1 is LNHNV and CDR2 is YYDKDF (reference sequence).

This clonotype was counted a few times. The chain uses TRBV25-1 and TRBJ2-5; TRBD1 matches at 7 bases. Germline values: CDR1 MGHDK, CDR2 SYGVNS. The CDR3 contains 14 residues. V was pared by 2 bases and J by 0 bases, with 0 bases of the junction left unmatched. The CDR3 nucleotides read TGTGCCAGCAGTGAAACAGGGGACCAAGAGACCCAGTACTTC. This codes for CASSETGDQETQYF.

This clonotype showed up just a few times. V and J are TRBV11-2 and TRBJ2-7, with D unclear. CDR3 length: 16 residues. The V gene lost 0 bases and the J gene lost 2 bases, with 14 bases spanning the gap. CDR1 is SGHAT, CDR2 FQNNGV, per germline. CDR3 sequence reads: CASSLESTVLPYEQYF. The CDR3 DNA reads TGTGCCAGCAGCTTAGAGAGTACAGTCTTACCCTACGAGCAGTACTTC.

The chain is built from TRBV7-9 and TRBJ2-2, with 7 bases lining up with TRBD1. J gave up 1 base and V 4 bases, and 9 bases lay outside the gene matches. Germline assignment: CDR1 SEHNR and CDR2 FQNEAQ (reference sequence). This CDR3 is 17 amino acids long. CDR3 sequence reads: CASSSSDRPMNTGELFF. The CDR3, as DNA: TGTGCCAGCAGCTCGTCGGACAGGCCGATGAACACCGGGGAGCTGTTTTTT.